The 8 T cell receptor beta chains given below trace back to one sample, sequenced in a study of control samples from healthy donors and cancer patients. Here immunoSEQ multiplex PCR was the method, and the copy in TCRdb shows in-frame clones only, minus some. The sample lists approximately 85,000 clones; around 90% were seen once. Sequencing used blood. The receptor source for this set is a woman aged 60-75 years in good health.

V is TRBV27 and J is TRBJ1-1; D gene ambiguous. Trimming cost V 2 bases and J 1 base, with 8 bases left between them. Germline-derived CDR1 and CDR2 are MNHEY and SMNVEV (reference sequence). The CDR3 extends over 14 amino acids. The CDR3 nucleotides read TGTGCCAGCAGTTTAATATGGGGGAACACTGAAGCTTTCTTT. Translated, it gives CASSLIWGNTEAFF.

The chain carries TRBV4-1 and TRBJ1-4; D remains ambiguous. V was pared by 5 bases and J by 0 bases, with 10 bases between. The CDR3 has 15 residues. Germline assignment: CDR1 MGHRA and CDR2 YSYEKL. CDR3 in amino acids: CASSSNGATNEKLFF. The CDR3 DNA reads as TGCGCCAGCAGCTCGAACGGAGCAACTAATGAAAAACTGTTTTTT.

The chain employs TRBV9 and TRBJ1-1, with 7 bases lining up with TRBD1. V dropped 3 bases and J dropped 6; count of bases not matched to a gene: 8. In germline, CDR1 is SGDLS, CDR2 YYNGEE. This CDR3 spans 14 amino acids. The CDR3 DNA follows: TGTGCCAGCAGCGCCGACAGGGAATTCGCTGAAGCTTTCTTT. It yields the protein CASSADREFAEAFF.

A single count supports this clone. The rearrangement uses TRBV5-1 and TRBJ1-6; 9 nucleotides match TRBD1. Germline CDR1 is SGHRS and CDR2 is YFSETQ. The junction had 3 bases not matched to a gene; V was cut back by 1 base and J by 7 bases. This CDR3 comprises 15 residues. The DNA for the CDR3 is TGCGCCAGCAGCTTGTTTGGGACAGGGAATTCACCCCTCCACTTT. This gives the protein CASSLFGTGNSPLHF. Supplemented by reference TRBV5-1 and TRBJ1-6, the full variable domain reads KAGVTQTPRYLIKTRGQQVTLSCSPISGHRSVSWYQQTPGQGLQFLFEYFSETQRNKGNFPGRFSGRQFSNSRSEMNVSTLELGDSALYLCASSLFGTGNSPLHFGNGTRLTVT.

This chain joins TRBV7-9 and TRBJ1-1; 7 bases agree with TRBD1. Germline V gene data show CDR1 as SEHNR and CDR2 as FQNEAQ (reference sequence). The CDR3 runs 14 residues. The J segment lost 3 bases and the V segment lost 5 bases, leaving 6 bases of the junction unmatched. The CDR3 is CASSPDRVDTEAFF. In nucleotides, the CDR3 is TGTGCCAGCAGCCCTGACAGGGTTGACACTGAAGCTTTCTTT.

V is TRBV11-2 and J is TRBJ2-7, with D perhaps TRBD2 (7 bases). Trimming pared 5 bases from V and 3 bases from J, leaving 20 bases between. Germline CDR1 SGHAT, CDR2 FQNNGV. The CDR3 consists of 16 residues. The CDR3 DNA sequence: TGTGCCAGCAGCCAGCTTAGGGTGGGGGGGCTCTACGAGCAGTACTTC. The encoded protein is CASSQLRVGGLYEQYF. The entire variable domain, with the rest obtained from reference TRBV11-2 and TRBJ2-7, is as follows: EAGVAQSPRYKIIEKRQSVAFWCNPISGHATLYWYQQILGQGPKLLIQFQNNGVVDDSQLPKDRFSAERLKGVDSTLKIQPAKLEDSAVYLCASSQLRVGGLYEQYFGPGTRLTVT.

J is TRBJ1-5 and V is TRBV12-3 or TRBV12-4; D unclear. The CDR3 is made up of 13 amino acids. V dropped 0 bases and J dropped 1 base, with 1 base sitting between them. CDR3: CASSLASNQPQHF. The CDR3 DNA reads as TGTGCCAGCAGTTTAGCAAGCAATCAGCCCCAGCATTTT.

This chain uses TRBV5-1 with TRBJ1-2; the D gene is possibly TRBD1 (5 bases). Trimming took 3 bases from V and 11 from J, leaving 14 bases between them. The CDR3 is 12 amino acids. CDR1 is SGHRS and CDR2 is YFSETQ in the germline V gene. CDR3 nucleotide sequence: TGCGCCAGCAGCTCACCCGGGGCAAGTTACACCTTC. This codes for CASSSPGASYTF.